These T cell receptor beta chains were read from a single sample in a study of response to subunit inactivated influenza vaccine. One entry per CDR3 protein, called by TCRdb with MiXCR from the RT-PCR reads. The table has about 700,000 distinct CDR3 sequences, 12% to 15% seen once. The specimen comprised PBMCs from blood, sampled 14 days before vaccination. These receptor sequences come from a man in his fifties or sixties who received an inactivated influenza vaccine. Both conserved end residues are part of each CDR3. The order of the fields is D gene, J gene, clone size, V gene, CDR3 DNA, CDR3 protein. The D gene is left open where the match is weak. Size tells how often a clone was seen (once, few, many) or the class of an expanded clone, and some rows leave it out.

d_call: .; j_call: TRBJ2-3; clone_size: .; v_call: TRBV6-1; cdr3_nt: TGTGCCAGCCAGATTCGGGGCTCAGATACGCAGTATTTT; cdr3_aa: CASQIRGSDTQYF
d_call: .; j_call: TRBJ1-4; clone_size: few; v_call: TRBV25-1; cdr3_nt: TGTGCCAGCAGTGAATATAGTGAGGGTGGTGAAAAACTGTTTTTT; cdr3_aa: CASSEYSEGGEKLFF
d_call: .; j_call: TRBJ1-1; clone_size: few; v_call: TRBV19; cdr3_nt: TGTGCCAGTGGCAGAGAGAACACTGAAGCTTTCTTT; cdr3_aa: CASGRENTEAFF
d_call: .; j_call: TRBJ2-7; clone_size: few; v_call: TRBV7-2; cdr3_nt: TGTGCCAGCAGCCATGACGCCAACTACGAGCAGTACTTC; cdr3_aa: CASSHDANYEQYF
d_call: .; j_call: TRBJ2-5; clone_size: few; v_call: TRBV28; cdr3_nt: TGTGCCAGCAGTTCCATTAACAGGGTCGGAGAGACCCAGTACTTC; cdr3_aa: CASSSINRVGETQYF
d_call: .; j_call: TRBJ2-3; clone_size: many; v_call: TRBV4-3; cdr3_nt: TGCGCCAGCAGCCAAGATGTGGGGTGGATCACAGATACGCAGTATTTT; cdr3_aa: CASSQDVGWITDTQYF
d_call: TRBD1; j_call: TRBJ2-1; clone_size: .; v_call: TRBV5-1; cdr3_nt: TGCGCCAGCAGCTACCCCGGGACAGGGTTCATGAATGAGCAGTTCTTC; cdr3_aa: CASSYPGTGFMNEQFF
d_call: TRBD1; j_call: TRBJ2-2; clone_size: .; v_call: TRBV7-9; cdr3_nt: TGTACCAGCAGCACCCGGACAGGGGCCTACACCGGGGAGCTGTTTTTT; cdr3_aa: CTSSTRTGAYTGELFF
d_call: TRBD1; j_call: TRBJ1-4; clone_size: .; v_call: TRBV2; cdr3_nt: TGTGCCAGCTCTCAGGACAGGGGACTTGAAAAACTGTTTTTT; cdr3_aa: CASSQDRGLEKLFF
d_call: .; j_call: TRBJ2-5; clone_size: .; v_call: TRBV28; cdr3_nt: TGTGCCAGCAGCTTATTGCTGACAGTAGAAGAGACCCAGTACTTC; cdr3_aa: CASSLLLTVEETQYF
d_call: .; j_call: TRBJ1-2; clone_size: few; v_call: TRBV5-1; cdr3_nt: TGCGCCAGCAGCTTGGGGGGCTGGGATGGCTACACCTTC; cdr3_aa: CASSLGGWDGYTF
d_call: TRBD2; j_call: TRBJ2-1; clone_size: .; v_call: TRBV3-1; cdr3_nt: TGTGCCAGCAGCCAGGACACTAGCGGGAGCAATGAGCAGTTCTTC; cdr3_aa: CASSQDTSGSNEQFF
d_call: .; j_call: TRBJ1-2; clone_size: few; v_call: TRBV19; cdr3_nt: TGTGCCAGTAGTATTGGAAGGAACTATGGCTACACCTTC; cdr3_aa: CASSIGRNYGYTF
d_call: .; j_call: TRBJ1-4; clone_size: .; v_call: TRBV9; cdr3_nt: TGTGCCAGCAGCGCGTTGGCAGGATCTGCAACTAATGAAAAACTGTTTTTT; cdr3_aa: CASSALAGSATNEKLFF
d_call: .; j_call: TRBJ2-7; clone_size: .; v_call: TRBV20-1; cdr3_nt: TGCAGTGCTAGGGGGACACGTCTATACGAGCAGTACTTC; cdr3_aa: CSARGTRLYEQYF
d_call: .; j_call: TRBJ1-5; clone_size: many; v_call: TRBV5-5; cdr3_nt: TGTGCCAGCAGCCGAGACCCTAGCAATCAGCCCCAGCATTTT; cdr3_aa: CASSRDPSNQPQHF
d_call: .; j_call: TRBJ2-7; clone_size: few; v_call: TRBV28; cdr3_nt: TGTGCCAGCACCTTCCAGGGGATCTCCTACGAGCAGTACTTC; cdr3_aa: CASTFQGISYEQYF
d_call: TRBD2; j_call: TRBJ2-3; clone_size: many; v_call: TRBV29-1; cdr3_nt: TGCAGCGGCTCTAGCGGGGGGAGCACAGATACGCAGTATTTT; cdr3_aa: CSGSSGGSTDTQYF
d_call: TRBD1; j_call: TRBJ1-1; clone_size: .; v_call: TRBV5-1; cdr3_nt: TGCGCCAGCGAAGAGACAGGGGGCACTGAAGCTTTCTTT; cdr3_aa: CASEETGGTEAFF
d_call: .; j_call: TRBJ2-7; clone_size: few; v_call: TRBV7-9; cdr3_nt: TGTGCCAGCAGCTTAAAAGGTACAGGGAGCTCCTACGAGCAGTACTTC; cdr3_aa: CASSLKGTGSSYEQYF
d_call: .; j_call: TRBJ1-1; clone_size: few; v_call: TRBV15; cdr3_nt: TGTGCCACCAGCAGAGATCCACAGGGTTCTAACACTGAAGCTTTCTTT; cdr3_aa: CATSRDPQGSNTEAFF
d_call: .; j_call: TRBJ2-4; clone_size: .; v_call: TRBV5-1; cdr3_nt: TGCGCCAGCAGCTGGGACGGCGACGGTAAAAACATTCAGTACTTC; cdr3_aa: CASSWDGDGKNIQYF
d_call: .; j_call: TRBJ1-1; clone_size: .; v_call: TRBV3-1; cdr3_nt: TGTGCCAGCAGCTCCGACCCGAGGGACACTGAAGCTTTCTTT; cdr3_aa: CASSSDPRDTEAFF
d_call: .; j_call: TRBJ2-7; clone_size: few; v_call: TRBV11-2; cdr3_nt: TGTGCCAGCTCCACTAGGTTAAACTACGAGCAGTACTTC; cdr3_aa: CASSTRLNYEQYF
d_call: TRBD2; j_call: TRBJ2-3; clone_size: few; v_call: TRBV12-3/TRBV12-4; cdr3_nt: TGTGCCAGCAGTTTAAGTAGCGGGGGGTATACGCAGTATTTT; cdr3_aa: CASSLSSGGYTQYF
d_call: .; j_call: TRBJ2-2; clone_size: .; v_call: TRBV7-9; cdr3_nt: TGTGCCAGCAGCCAAAGAGGGGGCACCGGGGAGCTGTTTTTT; cdr3_aa: CASSQRGGTGELFF
d_call: .; j_call: TRBJ2-5; clone_size: .; v_call: TRBV20-1; cdr3_nt: TGCAGTGCGCGAGCAGGGGCAGGGAAGGGTTTTTTCCAAGAGACCCAGTACTTC; cdr3_aa: CSARAGAGKGFFQETQYF
d_call: .; j_call: TRBJ2-7; clone_size: .; v_call: TRBV6-2/TRBV6-3; cdr3_nt: TGTGCCAGCAGTTACTTGGGAGGATCCTACGAGCAGTACTTC; cdr3_aa: CASSYLGGSYEQYF
d_call: .; j_call: TRBJ2-4; clone_size: .; v_call: TRBV12-3/TRBV12-4; cdr3_nt: TGTGCCAGCAGTCCCTCCGGGGGAGGAAACATTCAGTACTTC; cdr3_aa: CASSPSGGGNIQYF
d_call: .; j_call: TRBJ2-3; clone_size: .; v_call: TRBV5-1; cdr3_nt: TGCGCCAGCAGCCTGTGGGACTCAACTAGCACAGATACGCAGTATTTT; cdr3_aa: CASSLWDSTSTDTQYF
d_call: .; j_call: TRBJ2-1; clone_size: .; v_call: TRBV4-1; cdr3_nt: TGCGCCAGCAGTCCTTTCGGCCCACTCGATGAGCAGTTCTTC; cdr3_aa: CASSPFGPLDEQFF
d_call: .; j_call: TRBJ1-6; clone_size: many; v_call: TRBV4-1; cdr3_nt: TGCGCCAGCAGCCCGAAGGAGGGTAGGACACCCCTCCACTTT; cdr3_aa: CASSPKEGRTPLHF
d_call: .; j_call: TRBJ2-5; clone_size: .; v_call: TRBV6-4; cdr3_nt: TGTGCCAGCAGTGACTCGAGTTTTAGCGAAGAGACCCAGTACTTC; cdr3_aa: CASSDSSFSEETQYF
d_call: TRBD1; j_call: TRBJ2-3; clone_size: few; v_call: TRBV6-2/TRBV6-3; cdr3_nt: TGTGCCAGCAGCCTGGGACAGACTACGCAGTATTTT; cdr3_aa: CASSLGQTTQYF
d_call: TRBD1; j_call: TRBJ1-1; clone_size: .; v_call: TRBV5-1; cdr3_nt: TGCGCCAGCAGCTTGTGGTCAGGGGGCGTGGGGGACACTGAAGCTTTCTTT; cdr3_aa: CASSLWSGGVGDTEAFF
d_call: .; j_call: TRBJ2-7; clone_size: .; v_call: TRBV5-1; cdr3_nt: TGCGCCAGCAGCCCGTTGGGGAACTACGAGCAGTACTTC; cdr3_aa: CASSPLGNYEQYF
d_call: TRBD2; j_call: TRBJ2-5; clone_size: few; v_call: TRBV2; cdr3_nt: TGTGCCAGCAGTGATCTAGCGGGGAACCAAGAGACCCAGTACTTC; cdr3_aa: CASSDLAGNQETQYF
d_call: TRBD1; j_call: TRBJ2-5; clone_size: .; v_call: TRBV29-1; cdr3_nt: TGCAGTAGTCCGGGACAGGGTGAGACCCAGTACTTC; cdr3_aa: CSSPGQGETQYF
d_call: .; j_call: TRBJ1-6; clone_size: .; v_call: TRBV30; cdr3_nt: TGTGCCTGGAGGGAAGGACAGATAAATTCACCCCTCCACTTT; cdr3_aa: CAWREGQINSPLHF
d_call: .; j_call: TRBJ2-7; clone_size: .; v_call: TRBV12-3/TRBV12-4; cdr3_nt: TGTGCCAGCAGTCCGGGGGACATCGGCTACGAGCAGTACTTC; cdr3_aa: CASSPGDIGYEQYF
d_call: .; j_call: TRBJ2-7; clone_size: few; v_call: TRBV7-6; cdr3_nt: TGTGCCAGCAGCTTAGCGATAGGGATGGGCTACGAGCAGTACTTC; cdr3_aa: CASSLAIGMGYEQYF
d_call: TRBD2; j_call: TRBJ2-7; clone_size: .; v_call: TRBV20-1; cdr3_nt: TGCAGTGCTCCGACTAGCGGCTACTACGAGCAGTACTTC; cdr3_aa: CSAPTSGYYEQYF
d_call: .; j_call: TRBJ2-1; clone_size: few; v_call: TRBV18; cdr3_nt: TGTGCCAGCTCCGATAGTGCACGAAAGAATGAGCAGTTCTTC; cdr3_aa: CASSDSARKNEQFF